What follows is one TCR beta chain and its context. Its specific antigen is unknown. Per-base quality was not reported, and no clone a single base away is much larger than it. The record originates from a study of sequential checkpoint blockade in melanoma (dated by TCRdb to between 2018 and 2021). Broadly, across the study: Patients were assigned by 1:1 randomization to either first-line nivolumab followed by ipilimumab (arm A) or ipilimumab followed by nivolumab (arm B). Maintenance nivolumab came after each of the two trial sequences. The paper's findings and limits, for the study overall: Validation of the response-prediction model combining TCR metrics and mutation burden is needed in larger, independent patient cohorts.

The treatment or condition label on this specimen signifies: randomized to nivolumab then ipilimumab (arm A) or the reverse (arm B). No trial patient had received prior DNA-damaging chemotherapy. On a FACS Aria II flow cytometer, live CD3+CD8+ cells that were negative for CD19 and CD56 were sorted from thawed PBMCs. Samples came from patients with melanoma in CheckMate 064, a randomized, open-label phase II trial of sequential checkpoint blockade. Peripheral blood mononuclear cells were collected by leukapheresis, purified using Ficoll-Paque, and frozen in human serum containing about 9.8% DMSO. Immediately after sorting, the purity of sorted blood CD3+CD8+ cells was verified to be >98%, after which DNA was extracted. As encoded in the germline V gene (reference sequence), CDR1 is SEHNR while CDR2 is FQNEAQ. Compared with germline, V lacks 10 bases and J lacks 4 bases; bases without a gene match: 3. The CDR3 runs 13 amino acids, cysteine and phenylalanine included. The retained sequence is limited to the CDR3, 39 bases, with the frame set at the first base.

The immunoSEQ Assay was used to immunosequence TCRbeta CDR3 regions from genomic DNA. Genomic DNA was amplified by bias-controlled multiplex PCR before high-throughput sequencing. As for the authors' bioinformatics: To quantify the absolute abundance of each unique TCRbeta CDR3 region, the sequences were collapsed and filtered. Clonality, defined as 1 minus Pielou's evenness, was calculated using only productive rearrangements. Clones with significantly greater frequencies in on-treatment versus baseline samples were identified using a previously published method. TCRdb retrieved this table from immuneACCESS and kept in-frame rearrangements only. Not all clones are present; in checked studies, unresolved V genes account for under half, and no reason is known for the remainder. V and J calls and clone size follow that table, whereas D and trimming were derived from the DNA. The sample yields some 22,000 clones; approximately 78% were counted once. 9.5% to 13% of the sample rests with the top ten.

The TCR sequence derives from a human donor with melanoma. In this chain, TRBV7-9 is recombined with TRBJ2-1, with 11 junctional bases fitting TRBD2. The material sequenced was CD8+ T cells sorted from blood (inferred from file names), taken from a patient given nivolumab and ipilimumab in sequence. The CDR3 amino acid sequence is: CATIAGGYNEQFF. The DNA reads TGTGCCACCATAGCGGGAGGGTACAATGAGCAGTTCTTC.